This TCR beta chain derives from a study of monozygotic twins with inflammatory bowel disease. TCR libraries each used approximately 3,200 ng of total RNA. From the 5' RACE reads, TCRdb lists one entry per CDR3 protein and no DNA. This sample carries roughly 200,000 distinct CDR3 sequences, with more than 7.5% going to the ten biggest clones. CDR1 SGHRS and CDR2 YFSETQ come from the germline V gene. This CDR3 is built from 15 residues. Sequencing used blood. The receptor's source is a human donor with ulcerative colitis or Crohn's disease, or a healthy co-twin of an affected twin (not recorded which). The chain employs TRBV5-1 and TRBJ2-2; the TRBD2 assignment by TCRdb is unverifiable without DNA. This CDR3 reads CASSREGTNTGELFF.